This entry lists 13 T cell receptor beta chains sequenced from one sample in a study of blood T cells in healthy people across ages. A J-beta primer mix and a sample-barcoded 5' primer were used in a second PCR of roughly 6 to 11 cycles. TCRdb re-called the 5' RACE reads with MiXCR, one entry per CDR3 protein. This sample has 600,000 or so distinct CDR3 sequences, with about 21% found just once. Sample: blood. These receptor sequences come from a man in his 70s in good health.

This clonotype has only a few counts. This chain joins TRBV2 and TRBJ2-5; D may correspond to TRBD1 or TRBD2 (5 bases each). The end of the DNA aligns better with TRBJ2-7, so the J call may be wrong. Germline loops: CDR1 SNHLY, CDR2 FYNNEI. The CDR3 sequence is 13 residues long. CDR3 nucleotide sequence: TGTGCCAGCAGGGGGGACGGTACCTACGAGCAGTACTTC. It yields the protein CASRGDGTYEQYF.

The J gene is TRBJ2-1, the V gene TRBV20-1; 9 positions match TRBD2. CDR1 is DFQATT and CDR2 is SNEGSKA in the germline V gene (reference sequence). J was trimmed by 3 bases and V by 1 base; bases with no gene match: 1. This CDR3 has 14 amino acids. The CDR3 DNA sequence: TGCAGTGCTAGAGGGACTAGCGACTACAATGAGCAGTTCTTC. Translation: CSARGTSDYNEQFF.

The chain recombines TRBV12-3 or TRBV12-4 with TRBJ2-5; tentatively, D is TRBD1 (6 bases). The J call is doubtful: the DNA matches TRBJ2-7 better. This CDR3 comprises 15 residues. CDR3 in amino acids: CASSWDTLYIYEQYF. CDR3 DNA sequence: TGTGCCAGCAGCTGGGACACCCTATACATCTACGAGCAGTACTTC.

The gene calls are TRBV29-1 and TRBJ2-7, with D possibly being TRBD1 or TRBD2 (5 bases each). The germline CDR1 and CDR2 sequences are SQVTM and ANQGSEA. V lost 6 bases to trimming and J lost 2 bases, with 14 bases between them. This CDR3 contains 13 residues. CDR3 sequence (DNA): TGCAGCGTACTCCGGGACGGGCCCTACGAGCAGTACTTC. Protein sequence: CSVLRDGPYEQYF.

This clonotype occurred a few times. This sequence joins TRBV12-5 and TRBJ2-7; no definite D call. Germline V gene lookup returns CDR1 LGHNT and CDR2 FRNRAP. V shed 2 bases and J shed 2 bases, with 7 bases lying between them. The CDR3 extends over 13 amino acids. The CDR3 coding sequence is TGTGCTAGTGGTTTGATGGAGACCTACGAGCAGTACTTC. The encoded protein is CASGLMETYEQYF. Full variable domain (remainder filled in from reference TRBV12-5 and TRBJ2-7): DARVTQTPRHKVTEMGQEVTMRCQPILGHNTVFWYRQTMMQGLELLAYFRNRAPLDDSGMPKDRFSAEMPDATLATLKIQPSEPRDSAVYFCASGLMETYEQYFGPGTRLTVT.

This clonotype was found a few times. The conserved closing phenylalanine or tryptophan is absent in this CDR3, likely reflecting a read error. This rearrangement joins TRBV20-1 to TRBJ2-4; maybe TRBD1 (5 bases). Deletions cut 3 bases from V and 1 base from J, with 13 bases between. CDR1 is DFQATT and CDR2 is SNEGSKA in the germline V gene (reference sequence). The CDR3 runs to 15 residues. The CDR3 region is CSARSDKVAKNIQYL. The CDR3 region has the DNA TGCAGTGCTAGGTCGGACAAGGTGGCCAAAAACATTCAGTACCTC.

This chain joins TRBV18 and TRBJ2-3, with D maybe TRBD2 (6 bases). V was shortened by 2 bases and J by 0 bases, with 9 bases between the two germline ends. This CDR3 region has 15 residues. Germline assignment: CDR1 KGHSH and CDR2 LQKENI. The CDR3 region has the DNA TGTGCCAGCTCACCAATAGCGGCTAGCACAGATACGCAGTATTTT. Encoded protein: CASSPIAASTDTQYF.

This clonotype was seen at least ten times. The chain's CDR3 is CASSRGETQYF. The CDR3 nucleotides read TGTGCCAGCAGCCGGGGAGAGACCCAGTACTTC. The chain couples TRBV6-5 to TRBJ2-5; D perhaps matches TRBD2 (5 bases). The germline gives CDR1 MNHEY, CDR2 SVGAGI. Trimming shortened V by 6 bases and J by 4 bases, and 6 bases separated the two germline ends. This CDR3 has 11 residues.

This clonotype was seen only a few times. The chain employs TRBV9 and TRBJ2-7, with D perhaps matching TRBD2 (6 bases). In germline, CDR1 is SGDLS, CDR2 YYNGEE. Trimming left V 0 bases short and J 0 bases short, with 10 bases between. The CDR3 runs 15 residues. CDR3 bases: TGTGCCAGCAGCGTAGGCGGGACCACCTCCTACGAGCAGTACTTC. Translation: CASSVGGTTSYEQYF.

J is TRBJ2-7 and V is TRBV5-6; TRBD2 aligns across 12 bases. This CDR3 has 18 amino acids. V lost 4 bases to trimming and J lost 0 bases; unmatched junction nucleotides: 11. Germline V gene sequence: CDR1 SGHDT, CDR2 YYEEEE. DNA for the CDR3: TGTGCCAGCAGCCTGGCCCTAACTAGCGGGAGGAGCTCCTACGAGCAGTACTTC. As protein: CASSLALTSGRSSYEQYF. The full variable domain, rest sourced from reference TRBV5-6 and TRBJ2-7, is DAGVTQSPTHLIKTRGQQVTLRCSPKSGHDTVSWYQQALGQGPQFIFQYYEEEERQRGNFPDRFSGHQFPNYSSELNVNALLLGDSALYLCASSLALTSGRSSYEQYFGPGTRLTVT.

This chain links TRBV7-2 with TRBJ1-5; TRBD1 is a possible D gene (6 bases). Per germline, CDR1 SGHTA and CDR2 FQGNSA. The length of the CDR3 is 17 residues. V lost 1 base and J 5 bases, leaving 18 bases between the germline ends. The CDR3 region has the DNA TGTGCCAGCAGCTTAGATTTCCGGGGGGCTCGGGATCAGCCCCAGCATTTT. As protein: CASSLDFRGARDQPQHF.

The chain recombines TRBV24-1 with TRBJ2-5; unclear D gene. The end of the DNA is better explained by TRBJ2-1, so the J call may be wrong. Germline assignment: CDR1 KGHDR and CDR2 SFDVKD. The CDR3 length is 13 residues. DNA for the CDR3: TGTGCCACCAGTGATTTGGCGGCCGACGAGCAGTTCTTC. Translated: CATSDLAADEQFF.

This clonotype has ten or more counts. DNA of the CDR3: TGTGCCAGCAGCTTAGTTATAACAGATACGCAGTATTTT. This sequence encodes CASSLVITDTQYF. This sequence joins TRBV7-2 and TRBJ2-3; no definite D call. This CDR3 has 13 amino acids. CDR1 is SGHTA and CDR2 is FQGNSA in the germline V gene. V lost 1 base, J lost 3 bases, and 5 bases lay in between.